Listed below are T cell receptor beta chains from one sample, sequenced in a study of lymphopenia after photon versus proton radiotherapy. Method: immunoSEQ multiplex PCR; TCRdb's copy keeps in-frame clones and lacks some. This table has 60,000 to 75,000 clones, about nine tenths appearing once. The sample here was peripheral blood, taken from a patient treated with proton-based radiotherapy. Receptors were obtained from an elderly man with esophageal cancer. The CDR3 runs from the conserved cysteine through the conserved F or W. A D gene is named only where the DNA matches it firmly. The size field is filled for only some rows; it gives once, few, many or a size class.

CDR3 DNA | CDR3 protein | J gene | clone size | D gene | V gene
TGTGCCAGCAGCACCAGGACGTGGGTTGTACACGAGCAGTACTTC | CASSTRTWVVHEQYF | TRBJ2-7 | - | - | TRBV7-9
TGCGCCAGCAGCCAAGGCTGGAATCAGGACCTCTCCAACACCGGGGAGCTGTTTTTT | CASSQGWNQDLSNTGELFF | TRBJ2-2 | - | - | TRBV4-3
TGTGCCAGCAGCTCCCTGCGGGGATACGCCAATCAGTTCTTC | CASSSLRGYANQFF | TRBJ2-1 | few | - | TRBV11-2
TGTGCCAGCAGCTTAGGAAGTAGCACTGAAGCTTTCTTT | CASSLGSSTEAFF | TRBJ1-1 | - | - | TRBV7-9
TGTGCCAGCAGTGGCTCTCAGGCGGGGGCTGGCTACACCTTC | CASSGSQAGAGYTF | TRBJ1-2 | - | - | TRBV25-1
TGCAGCGTTGACAGGGGACACACTGAAGCTTTCTTT | CSVDRGHTEAFF | TRBJ1-1 | - | - | TRBV29-1
TGTGCCAGCAGCCTTTTCAGCCTCGGGGCAGGCACTGAAGCTTTCTTT | CASSLFSLGAGTEAFF | TRBJ1-1 | - | - | TRBV7-2
TGCGCCAGCAGCTTGGCCAGGGGCTACGAGCAGTACTTC | CASSLARGYEQYF | TRBJ2-7 | - | - | TRBV5-1
TGTGCCAGCAGCACAGAGGGGGGGACGATAGATACGCAGTATTTT | CASSTEGGTIDTQYF | TRBJ2-3 | once | - | TRBV9
TGTGCCAGTAGTATAATGGGGGGACTCTATGGCTACACCTTC | CASSIMGGLYGYTF | TRBJ1-2 | - | - | TRBV19
TGTGCCAGCAGCTCTACACCTAGCGGTCCTTCCTACAATGAGCAGTTCTTC | CASSSTPSGPSYNEQFF | TRBJ2-1 | - | TRBD2 | TRBV7-2
TGCGCCAGCAGCCTAAACCCACAACCTGATAGCAATCAGCCCCAGCATTTT | CASSLNPQPDSNQPQHF | TRBJ1-5 | few | - | TRBV5-1
TGTGCCAGTAGTATAGGCCCCTCGGGTGGACCGAGCTCCTATAATTCACCCCTCCACTTT | CASSIGPSGGPSSYNSPLHF | TRBJ1-6 | once | - | TRBV19
TGTGCCAGCAGTTACGGACAATTGGGAGAGACCCAGTACTTC | CASSYGQLGETQYF | TRBJ2-5 | - | - | TRBV6-5
TGTGCCAGCAGCTTAGGGTTGGGGTGGGGGACTAGCGGGATCGTGGACGAGCAGTACTTC | CASSLGLGWGTSGIVDEQYF | TRBJ2-7 | - | TRBD2 | TRBV7-6
TGTGCCAGCAGGATGACATGGAACACTGAAGCTTTCTTT | CASRMTWNTEAFF | TRBJ1-1 | - | - | TRBV6-5
TGTGCCAGCAGCTTGCAGGGGGCTGGGTATGGCTACACCTTC | CASSLQGAGYGYTF | TRBJ1-2 | - | TRBD1 | TRBV7-8
TGTGCCAGTAGTAAGGGGGGGACATACGCCTACGAGCAGTACTTC | CASSKGGTYAYEQYF | TRBJ2-7 | - | - | TRBV19
TGTGCCAGCTCACCAAGCCAGTACAATGAGCAGTTCTTC | CASSPSQYNEQFF | TRBJ2-1 | few | - | TRBV18
TGTGCCAGCAGTTTTCTCCTGGGAGGTGACTATGGCTACACCTTC | CASSFLLGGDYGYTF | TRBJ1-2 | few | - | TRBV27
TGTGCCTGGAGCCCCGGGGGGGAAGATACGCAGTATTTT | CAWSPGGEDTQYF | TRBJ2-3 | - | TRBD2 | TRBV30
TGTGCCAGCAGTTACTCGATTGGACAGCCCCAGCATTTT | CASSYSIGQPQHF | TRBJ1-5 | - | - | TRBV6-6
TGTGCCAGCAGTTATATGGCCAGGGGAAATTCACCCCTCCACTTT | CASSYMARGNSPLHF | TRBJ1-6 | - | - | TRBV6-6
TGTGCCAGCAGTACCAACCGGGACAGGGGGCTCGGGGCTAGCAATCAGCCCCAGCATTTT | CASSTNRDRGLGASNQPQHF | TRBJ1-5 | - | TRBD1 | TRBV2
TGCGCCAGCAGCCTACAGGGTCGGAACACTGAAGCTTTCTTT | CASSLQGRNTEAFF | TRBJ1-1 | - | - | TRBV5-1
TGTGCCAGCAGCTTACGGGGGCCAGGGATTGCTAATGAAAAACTGTTTTTT | CASSLRGPGIANEKLFF | TRBJ1-4 | - | - | TRBV7-2
TGTGCCAGCAGTGGAGGTCCTGTATCCTACAATGAGCAGTTCTTC | CASSGGPVSYNEQFF | TRBJ2-1 | - | - | TRBV2
TGTGCCAGCAGCCAAGGCGGGTCCTACGAGCAGTACTTC | CASSQGGSYEQYF | TRBJ2-7 | - | - | TRBV7-3
TGTGCCAGCAGTTTGGGCTCATCCCGGGGTACGCAGTATTTT | CASSLGSSRGTQYF | TRBJ2-3 | - | - | TRBV27
TGTGCCAGCGCAAAGTACCGGACGCTCACAGATACGCAGTATTTT | CASAKYRTLTDTQYF | TRBJ2-3 | - | - | TRBV7-8
TGTGCCATCAGTGCCCGACACTCCGGACTAGCGGGAGGTGGGTTGGAAGATACGCAGTATTTT | CAISARHSGLAGGGLEDTQYF | TRBJ2-3 | - | TRBD2 | TRBV10-3
TGTGCCAGCAGCCCCTACATAAATCAGGTCTATGGCTACACCTTC | CASSPYINQVYGYTF | TRBJ1-2 | - | - | TRBV7-9
TGTGCCCATCGGGGGAATCAGCCCCAGCATTTT | CAHRGNQPQHF | TRBJ1-5 | - | - | TRBV5-6
TGTGCCAGCAGTTACACAGGGACAGGCGCCAAAAACATTCAGTACTTC | CASSYTGTGAKNIQYF | TRBJ2-4 | few | TRBD1 | TRBV6-5
TGCGCCAGCAGCCTCATGACAGGCAGGGGGTCGGATACGCAGTATTTT | CASSLMTGRGSDTQYF | TRBJ2-3 | - | TRBD1 | TRBV4-3